The entry below describes one T cell receptor (beta chain). Its antigen is unknown. This CDR3 spans 15 amino acids. Germline V gene data show CDR1 as MDHEN and CDR2 as SYDVKM. J was trimmed by 9 bases and V by 7 bases; bases with no gene match: 11. These data originate in a study of T cells in Graves' hyperthyroidism and ophthalmopathy. The TCR beta CDR3 regions underwent amplification using RNA transcripts as the source. HTBI primers were employed in a first-round RT-PCR of the TCR CDR3. Each CDR3 protein is one row after TCRdb ran MiXCR on the multiplex PCR reads. The sample has approximately 600,000 distinct CDR3 sequences; 12% to 15% are singletons. Disease duration was under 3 months in the ophthalmopathy patients, who also had a Clinical Activity Score of at least 3 and a NOSPECS grade of at least 4. Each diagnosis drew on symptoms, thyroxine, TRAb, thyroid ultrasound and orbital computed tomography findings.

Study observations and caveats: Stable hyperthyroidism was separated from ophthalmopathy by a model based on 13 V-J features.

The chain employs TRBV28 and TRBJ1-6, with 8 bases identical to TRBD1. The sample was blood. This receptor was obtained from a woman under 30 with Graves' ophthalmopathy. The CDR3 is CASNKRTGKSSPLHF. As DNA, the CDR3 is TGTGCCAGCAATAAGAGGACAGGGAAAAGTTCACCCCTCCACTTT.